A single sample is the source of the 25 T cell receptor beta chains below, sequenced in a study of spatial heterogeneity in lung cancer. TCRdb analysed the 5' RACE reads with MiXCR anew, one entry per CDR3 protein. Of more than 20,000 distinct CDR3 sequences listed, roughly 4.2% are singletons. The sample's time point: sample taken at primary tumor resection. Whole RNA obtained from tumor, nontumor lung or frozen PBMC underwent sequencing without sorting. The material was PBMCs, obtained at surgery. The receptors were sampled from a male donor with early-stage non-small cell lung cancer.

This clonotype was detected only a few times. The genes are TRBV7-9 and TRBJ2-7, with TRBD1 matching 9 bases. The CDR3 runs 16 residues. J was trimmed by 5 bases and V by 3 bases; bases with no gene match: 11. CDR1 SEHNR and CDR2 FQNEAQ come from the germline V gene (reference sequence). CDR3: CASSFPLTGGDHEQYF. DNA of the CDR3: TGTGCCAGCAGCTTCCCCCTAACAGGGGGCGACCACGAGCAGTACTTC.

This clonotype has ten or more counts. The chain links TRBV11-3 to TRBJ2-1; 9 positions agree with TRBD1. Germline CDR1 reads SGHNT; CDR2 reads YENEEA. V dropped 1 base and J dropped 3; count of bases not matched to a gene: 4. The CDR3 length is 16 residues. Written as DNA, the CDR3 is TGTGCCAGCAGCTTAGGGAACAGGGGGCTCTACAATGAGCAGTTCTTC. Its protein product is CASSLGNRGLYNEQFF.

The sample holds many counts of this clonotype. V and J are TRBV7-9 and TRBJ2-3; weak D call: TRBD1 (5 bases). With 3 bases removed from V and 4 bases from J, the gap between germline ends came to 11 bases. Germline lookup yields CDR1 SEHNR and CDR2 FQNEAQ (reference sequence). This CDR3 comprises 14 residues. In DNA form, the CDR3 reads TGTGCCAGCAGCTTTAGGGGCGGCGCAGATACGCAGTATTTT. Protein product: CASSFRGGADTQYF.

This clonotype was observed at least ten times. The chain couples TRBV20-1 to TRBJ2-2; 7 nucleotides align to TRBD1. Per germline, CDR1 DFQATT and CDR2 SNEGSKA (reference sequence). The length of the CDR3 is 14 residues. V lost 7 bases and J lost 2; bases outside the gene matches: 7. CDR3 nucleotide sequence: TGCAGTGTCCAGACAGGGCTAAACACCGGGGAGCTGTTTTTT. Encoded protein: CSVQTGLNTGELFF.

There are many counts of this clonotype. The rearrangement links TRBV30 to TRBJ2-3, with unresolved D. Germline CDR1 is GTSNPN and CDR2 is SVGIG (reference sequence). Between the trimmed V and J ends, which lost 2 bases and 8 bases, there was a span of 8 bases. The CDR3 extends over 11 amino acids. The CDR3 loop reads CAWSLLSTQYF. The CDR3 DNA reads as TGTGCCTGGAGTCTTTTAAGTACGCAGTATTTT.

This clonotype was detected many times. V is TRBV28 and J is TRBJ1-4, with 9 bases matching TRBD1. In germline, CDR1 is MDHEN, CDR2 SYDVKM. CDR3 length: 15 amino acids. V was pared by 5 bases and J by 7 bases, with 8 bases of the junction left unmatched. The CDR3 loop reads CASSKPGQGIEKLFF. The CDR3, as DNA: TGTGCCAGCAGTAAACCGGGACAGGGAATTGAAAAACTGTTTTTT.

In this sample, this clonotype turned up many times. The rearrangement joins TRBV3-1 to TRBJ1-2; D is undetermined. The V and J ends lost 3 bases and 4 bases respectively, with 6 bases between them. The CDR3 length is 12 residues. CDR1 and CDR2 from the germline V gene are LGHDT and YNNKEL (reference sequence). This CDR3 reads CASSHWIYGYTF. CDR3 DNA: TGTGCCAGCAGCCATTGGATCTATGGCTACACCTTC.

This clonotype was seen a few times. This chain links TRBV20-1 with TRBJ2-7, with TRBD2 as a possible D gene (6 bases). Germline V gene lookup returns CDR1 DFQATT and CDR2 SNEGSKA (reference sequence). The CDR3 is 19 residues long. Deletions cut 3 bases from V and 0 bases from J, with 27 bases between. Here the CDR3 reads CSASELLAERGKGSYEQYF. The CDR3 DNA reads as TGCAGTGCTAGCGAATTGTTAGCGGAACGGGGGAAGGGCTCCTACGAGCAGTACTTC.

This clonotype was found many times. V usage is TRBV3-1 and J usage is TRBJ2-7; TRBD2 is a possible D gene (5 bases). Germline assignment: CDR1 LGHDT and CDR2 YNNKEL (reference sequence). CDR3 length equals 15 residues. The germline V and J ends were trimmed by 4 bases and 0 bases, with 13 bases remaining between them. CDR3 amino acids: CASSPGISSSYEQYF. In DNA, the CDR3 is TGTGCCAGCAGCCCCGGGATTTCAAGCTCCTACGAGCAGTACTTC.

This clonotype occurred many times. This sequence joins TRBV5-1 and TRBJ1-2; D not certain. Germline lookup yields CDR1 SGHRS and CDR2 YFSETQ. The length of the CDR3 is 13 residues. Trimming cost V 0 bases and J 6 bases, with 9 bases left between them. CDR3 loop: CASSLVDANGYTF. CDR3 nucleotides: TGCGCCAGCAGCTTGGTAGATGCAAATGGCTACACCTTC. The full variable domain, in which reference TRBV5-1 and TRBJ1-2 provide the parts outside the CDR3, is KAGVTQTPRYLIKTRGQQVTLSCSPISGHRSVSWYQQTPGQGLQFLFEYFSETQRNKGNFPGRFSGRQFSNSRSEMNVSTLELGDSALYLCASSLVDANGYTFGSGTRLTVV.

This clonotype was seen ten or more times. This chain links TRBV10-3 with TRBJ1-1; D is uncertain. V was shortened by 0 bases and J by 8 bases, with 10 bases between the two germline ends. Per the germline V gene, CDR1 is ENHRY and CDR2 is SYGVKD. This CDR3 region has 13 residues. The CDR3 is CAISESQAVEAFF. In DNA, the CDR3 is TGTGCCATCAGTGAGTCGCAGGCGGTAGAAGCTTTCTTT.

This clonotype has a count of ten or more. This chain connects TRBV15 to TRBJ2-5; 11 bases are shared with TRBD2. V was clipped by 9 bases and J by 3 bases; unmatched bases: 3. The CDR3 consists of 13 residues. Per the germline V gene, CDR1 is LNHNV and CDR2 is YYDKDF (reference sequence). The CDR3: CATEGLAEETQYF. The DNA of the CDR3 is TGTGCCACAGAGGGACTAGCGGAAGAGACCCAGTACTTC.

Ten or more counts support this clonotype. The chain couples TRBV5-6 to TRBJ1-5; D is ambiguous. V was clipped by 4 bases and J by 6 bases, with 11 bases between them. The CDR3 spans 13 residues. Germline V gives CDR1 SGHDT, CDR2 YYEEEE. The CDR3 spells CASSRIGSQPQHF. The CDR3 nucleotides read TGTGCCAGCAGCCGCATAGGGTCTCAGCCCCAGCATTTT.

This sequence joins TRBV4-2 and TRBJ2-5; no clear D gene. V was trimmed by 5 bases and J by 5 bases, leaving 21 bases between them. CDR3 length equals 16 residues. CDR1 LGHNA and CDR2 YNFKEQ come from the germline V gene. This chain's CDR3 is CASSTYAAAAVETQYF. Written as DNA, the CDR3 is TGTGCCAGCAGCACCTATGCGGCGGCAGCCGTGGAGACCCAGTACTTC.

This clonotype was seen at least ten times. The chain is built from TRBV7-2 and TRBJ1-1, with 8 bases identical to TRBD1. Germline CDR1 reads SGHTA; CDR2 reads FQGNSA. The CDR3 spans 14 residues. V lost 5 bases to trimming and J lost 6 bases; unmatched junction nucleotides: 8. The CDR3 reads CASSHRQGFAEAFF. The CDR3 nucleotides read TGTGCCAGCAGCCACCGACAGGGGTTTGCTGAAGCTTTCTTT.

At least ten counts were recorded for this clonotype. The genes are TRBV29-1 and TRBJ1-1, with 7 bases that match TRBD1. Germline V CDR1 and CDR2: SQVTM, ANQGSEA. The CDR3 consists of 15 residues. The trim removed 0 bases at V and 0 bases at J, leaving 4 bases unmatched. As DNA, the CDR3 is TGCAGCGTTGAAGACTTGGGACAGTTGAACACTGAAGCTTTCTTT. Residues: CSVEDLGQLNTEAFF.

This clonotype has more than one count but fewer than ten. V is TRBV7-2 and J is TRBJ1-6, with 9 bases aligning to TRBD1. Trimming at V came to 4 bases and at J to 6 bases, leaving 7 bases not matched to a gene. Germline-derived CDR1 and CDR2 are SGHTA and FQGNSA. This CDR3 comprises 16 residues. The CDR3 region is CASSSPGQGTNSPLHF. For the CDR3, the DNA is TGTGCCAGCAGCTCCCCGGGACAGGGAACTAATTCACCCCTCCACTTT. The full variable domain, its missing parts supplied by reference TRBV7-2 and TRBJ1-6, is GAGVSQSPSNKVTEKGKDVELRCDPISGHTALYWYRQSLGQGLEFLIYFQGNSAPDKSGLPSDRFSAERTGGSVSTLTIQRTQQEDSAVYLCASSSPGQGTNSPLHFGNGTRLTVT.

This clonotype was recorded at least ten times. This chain connects TRBV5-1 to TRBJ1-5; 7 bases fit TRBD1. V shed 0 bases and J 3 bases; nucleotides not matched to a gene: 3. The CDR3 has 15 residues. Germline V gives CDR1 SGHRS, CDR2 YFSETQ. CDR3 loop: CASSLVDRVNQPQHF. The CDR3, as DNA: TGCGCCAGCAGCTTGGTTGACAGGGTCAATCAGCCCCAGCATTTT. Variable domain in full (rest from reference TRBV5-1 and TRBJ1-5): KAGVTQTPRYLIKTRGQQVTLSCSPISGHRSVSWYQQTPGQGLQFLFEYFSETQRNKGNFPGRFSGRQFSNSRSEMNVSTLELGDSALYLCASSLVDRVNQPQHFGDGTRLSIL.

The chain combines TRBV27 with TRBJ2-7, with a possible D match to TRBD2 (5 bases). CDR3 size: 13 residues. Germline CDR1 MNHEY, CDR2 SMNVEV (reference sequence). The V end was cut by 3 bases, the J end by 5 bases, with 11 bases between. Written as DNA, the CDR3 is TGTGCCAGCAGTTTCGACGGGGTTAACGAGCAGTACTTC. This encodes CASSFDGVNEQYF.

The genes are TRBV6-2 or TRBV6-3 and TRBJ2-7; 8 bases agree with TRBD2. Trimming cost V 6 bases and J 3 bases; bases outside gene matches: 10. Germline V CDR1 and CDR2: MNHEY, SVGEGT. CDR3 length: 15 amino acids. The CDR3 here is CASSQSGSRLYEQYF. The DNA for the CDR3 is TGTGCCAGCAGCCAAAGCGGGAGCAGGCTCTACGAGCAGTACTTC.

This clonotype was counted many times. This sequence joins TRBV29-1 and TRBJ1-1; 7 bases match TRBD1. Germline V CDR1 and CDR2: SQVTM, ANQGSEA. This CDR3 contains 14 residues. The trim removed 5 bases at V and 4 bases at J, leaving 10 bases unmatched. In DNA, the CDR3 is TGCAGCGTTCTCCGACAGGGAGAGGCCACTGAAGCTTTCTTT. It yields the protein CSVLRQGEATEAFF.

In its sample, this clonotype ranks as medium-sized. The V and J genes are TRBV7-6 and TRBJ1-2; D is ambiguous. Trimming removed 1 base from V and 3 bases from J, with 3 bases in between. This CDR3 is built from 12 residues. Germline V gene data show CDR1 as SGHVS and CDR2 as FNYEAQ. The CDR3 bases are TGTGCCAGCAGCTTAGGGGACTATGGCTACACCTTC. Protein product: CASSLGDYGYTF.

This clonotype came up many times. The genes are TRBV5-1 and TRBJ2-7; D remains ambiguous. The ends were cut back, 4 bases at V and 2 bases at J, with 10 bases in the middle. Looked up from germline, CDR1 is SGHRS and CDR2 is YFSETQ. The CDR3 has 13 amino acids. CDR3: CASSHGRPYEQYF. The CDR3 DNA follows: TGCGCCAGCAGCCATGGACGGCCCTACGAGCAGTACTTC.

This clonotype was detected ten times or more. The chain carries TRBV6-6 and TRBJ2-2; no reliable D call. This CDR3 comprises 12 residues. The V gene's germline CDR1 is MNHNY and CDR2 SVGAGI (reference sequence). Trimming removed 5 bases at V and 3 bases at J, with 4 bases between. CDR3 DNA sequence: TGTGCCAGCAGTGCCGACACCGGGGAGCTGTTTTTT. This encodes CASSADTGELFF.

This clonotype was counted between two and nine times. The V call is TRBV20-1, the J call TRBJ2-7, with 8 positions matching TRBD2. V trimming: 3 bases; J trimming: 0 bases; junction bases outside the gene matches: 4. The CDR3 spans 14 residues. Germline V CDR1 and CDR2: DFQATT, SNEGSKA (reference sequence). CDR3 in amino acids: CSARGGGSSYEQYF. The CDR3, as DNA: TGCAGTGCTAGGGGCGGGGGGAGCTCCTACGAGCAGTACTTC.